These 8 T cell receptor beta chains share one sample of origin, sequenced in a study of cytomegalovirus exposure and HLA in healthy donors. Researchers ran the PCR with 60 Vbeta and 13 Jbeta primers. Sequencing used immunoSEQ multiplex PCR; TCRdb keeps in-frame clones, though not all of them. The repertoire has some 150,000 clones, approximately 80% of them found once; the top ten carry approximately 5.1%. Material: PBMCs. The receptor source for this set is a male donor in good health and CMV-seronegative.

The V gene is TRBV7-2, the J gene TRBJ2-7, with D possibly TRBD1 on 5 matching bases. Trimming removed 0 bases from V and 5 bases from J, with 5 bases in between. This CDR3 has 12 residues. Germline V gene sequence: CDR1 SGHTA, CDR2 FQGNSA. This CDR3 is CASSLAGDEQYF. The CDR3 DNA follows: TGTGCCAGCAGCTTAGCAGGGGACGAGCAGTACTTC.

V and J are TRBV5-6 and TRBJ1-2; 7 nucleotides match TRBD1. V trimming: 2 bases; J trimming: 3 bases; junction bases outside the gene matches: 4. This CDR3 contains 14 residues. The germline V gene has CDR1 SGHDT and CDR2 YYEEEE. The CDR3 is CASSLTGDYYGYTF. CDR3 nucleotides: TGTGCCAGCAGCTTAACAGGGGACTACTATGGCTACACCTTC.

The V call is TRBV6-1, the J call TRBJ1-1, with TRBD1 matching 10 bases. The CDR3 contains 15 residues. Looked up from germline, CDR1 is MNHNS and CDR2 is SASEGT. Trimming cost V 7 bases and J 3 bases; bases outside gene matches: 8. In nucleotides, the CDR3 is TGTGCCAGCAATAGTAGGGACAGGGGATACACTGAAGCTTTCTTT. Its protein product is CASNSRDRGYTEAFF.

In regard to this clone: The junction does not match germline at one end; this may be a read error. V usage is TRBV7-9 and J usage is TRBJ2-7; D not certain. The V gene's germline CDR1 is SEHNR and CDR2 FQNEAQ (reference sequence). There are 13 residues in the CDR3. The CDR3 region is CASSLLGGYGQYF. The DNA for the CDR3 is TGTGCCAGCAGCTTACTTGGCGGTTACGGGCAGTACTTC.

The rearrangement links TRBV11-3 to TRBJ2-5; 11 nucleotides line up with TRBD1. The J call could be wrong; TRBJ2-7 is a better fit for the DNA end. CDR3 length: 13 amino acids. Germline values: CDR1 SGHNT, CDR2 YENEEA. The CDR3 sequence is CASSWGQGVEQYF. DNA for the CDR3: TGTGCCAGCAGCTGGGGACAGGGGGTCGAGCAGTACTTC.

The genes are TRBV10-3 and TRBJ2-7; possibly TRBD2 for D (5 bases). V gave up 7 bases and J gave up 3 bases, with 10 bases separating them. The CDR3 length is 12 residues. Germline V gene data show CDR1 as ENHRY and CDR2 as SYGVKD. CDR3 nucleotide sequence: TGTGCCATCAAGGACGGGGACTACGAGCAGTACTTC. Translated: CAIKDGDYEQYF.

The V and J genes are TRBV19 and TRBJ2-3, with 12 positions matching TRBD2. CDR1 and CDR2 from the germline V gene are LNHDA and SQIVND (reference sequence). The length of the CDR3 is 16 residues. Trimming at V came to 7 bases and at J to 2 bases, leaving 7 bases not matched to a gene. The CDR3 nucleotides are TGTGCCAGTACCCCCCGACTAGCGGGGGCCACAGATACGCAGTATTTT. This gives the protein CASTPRLAGATDTQYF. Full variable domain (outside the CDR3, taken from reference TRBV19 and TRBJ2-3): DGGITQSPKYLFRKEGQNVTLSCEQNLNHDAMYWYRQDPGQGLRLIYYSQIVNDFQKGDIAEGYSVSREKKESFPLTVTSAQKNPTAFYLCASTPRLAGATDTQYFGPGTRLTVL.

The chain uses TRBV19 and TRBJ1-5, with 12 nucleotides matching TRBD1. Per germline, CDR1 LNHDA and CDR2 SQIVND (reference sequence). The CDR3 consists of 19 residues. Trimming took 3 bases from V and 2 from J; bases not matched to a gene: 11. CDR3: CASSMGDRGPFIRNQPQHF. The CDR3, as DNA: TGTGCCAGTAGTATGGGGGACAGGGGGCCCTTTATTCGCAATCAGCCCCAGCATTTT.